The T cell receptor (beta chain) described here comes from a study of blood T cell repertoires in COVID-19. Overall study context: The United States, Italy and Spain provided the acute and convalescent COVID-19 samples.

The CDR3 covers 16 residues. The V gene's germline CDR1 is LNHDA and CDR2 SQIVND (reference sequence). V gave up 2 bases and J gave up 1 base, with 14 bases separating them. The authors' processing: The authors estimated nucleated cell counts from reference gene primer amplification. The data were produced by immunoSEQ multiplex PCR, yet TCRdb's version contains in-frame clones alone and is incomplete. D and trimming were read from the DNA, whereas the V and J calls and clone size are those reported in that table. The table includes a few hundred thousand clones, around 85% detected once. The chain is built from TRBV19 and TRBJ1-1; possibly TRBD1 for D (5 bases). This clonotype originated in a middle-aged man with active or convalescent COVID-19. The sample taken for sequencing was peripheral blood. CDR3 loop: CASSIRSGGGNTEAFF. The CDR3 region has the DNA TGTGCCAGTAGTATACGGTCTGGGGGGGGGAACACTGAAGCTTTCTTT. The variable domain in full, with the rest retrieved from reference TRBV19 and TRBJ1-1, is DGGITQSPKYLFRKEGQNVTLSCEQNLNHDAMYWYRQDPGQGLRLIYYSQIVNDFQKGDIAEGYSVSREKKESFPLTVTSAQKNPTAFYLCASSIRSGGGNTEAFFGQGTRLTVV.